Many counts were recorded for the clone carrying this T cell receptor (beta chain). Its matching antigen is unknown. This CDR3 is 17 amino acids long. Germline V CDR1 and CDR2: MNHEY, SMNVEV (reference sequence). J lost 5 bases, V lost 4 bases, and 14 bases had no gene match. Methods described previously, with TCR primers listed, were used for bulk TCR libraries. A single record per CDR3 protein comes from TCRdb applying MiXCR to the PCR reads. The table shows approximately 90,000 distinct CDR3 sequences, with 20% to 25% occurring only once. This entry comes from a study of molecular identifiers for immune sequencing clone quantification. Whole-study context: In replicates, RNA taken from roughly 21,000 or 96,000 naive CD8 cells was divided five ways, and four portions underwent sequencing. Study outcomes and limitations: Barcode sharing among identical TCR molecules could make large clones appear smaller.

Libraries from naive CD8 cells were generated from approximately 22,000 to 940,000 sorted cells (with 10%, 30% or 50% RNA). The chain carries TRBV27 and TRBJ2-5; 9 bases align to TRBD2. Sequenced: naive CD8+ T cells from blood, with Jurkat cell RNA spiked in. Subset described: FACS-sorted CD8+CD4-CCR7+CD45RA+ naive T cells. The origin of this receptor is a human donor in good health. Some libraries in this study had Jurkat cell RNA spiked in. CDR3: CASSSLELAGVGETQYF. The DNA of the CDR3 is TGTGCCAGCAGTTCCCTGGAATTAGCGGGAGTTGGGGAGACCCAGTACTTC.